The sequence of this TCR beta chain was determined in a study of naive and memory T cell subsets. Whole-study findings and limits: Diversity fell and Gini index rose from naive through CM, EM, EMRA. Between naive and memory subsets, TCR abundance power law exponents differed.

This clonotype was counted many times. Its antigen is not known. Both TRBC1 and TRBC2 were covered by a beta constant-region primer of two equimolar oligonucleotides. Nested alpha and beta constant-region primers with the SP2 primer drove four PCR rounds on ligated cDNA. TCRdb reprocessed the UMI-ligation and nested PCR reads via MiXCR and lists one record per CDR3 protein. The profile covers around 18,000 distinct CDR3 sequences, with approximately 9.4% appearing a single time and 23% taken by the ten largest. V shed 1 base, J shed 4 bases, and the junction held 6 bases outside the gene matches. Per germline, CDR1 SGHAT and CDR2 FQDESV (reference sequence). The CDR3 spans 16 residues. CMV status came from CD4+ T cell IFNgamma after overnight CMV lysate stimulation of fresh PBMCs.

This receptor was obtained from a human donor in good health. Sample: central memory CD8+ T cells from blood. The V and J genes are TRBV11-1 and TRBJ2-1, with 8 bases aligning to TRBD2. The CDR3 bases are TGTGCCAGCAGCTTAGGGAGACTAGCGCGGTACAATGAGCAGTTCTTC. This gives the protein CASSLGRLARYNEQFF.